These 9 T cell receptor beta chains share one sample of origin, sequenced in a study of Ad26.COV2.S vaccination and SARS-CoV-2 variants. Treatment here: 15 to 20 received Ad26.COV2.S at low or high dose, single or two shots; 5 received placebo; per-sample allocation not given. The samples date from day 63 after the first vaccine or placebo injection. Using immunoSEQ multiplex PCR, the repertoire was profiled, and TCRdb retains in-frame clones only, with some absent. The sample records about 350,000 clones, 88% being singletons. Sequencing used peripheral blood, obtained in a trial of Ad26.COV2.S vaccine versus placebo. These receptors were taken from a person between 18 and 65 years old who received the Ad26.COV2.S COVID-19 vaccine or a placebo.

The CDR3 spells CASSAGQAGGTDTQYF. Here the CDR3 DNA reads TGTGCCAGCAGTGCCGGACAAGCGGGGGGGACAGATACGCAGTATTTT. The rearrangement joins TRBV6-4 to TRBJ2-3, with TRBD2 matching over 10 bases. Germline CDR1 and CDR2: MRHNA and SNTAGT. The CDR3 length is 16 residues. V shed 4 bases, J shed 3 bases, and the junction held 7 bases outside the gene matches.

Worth noting for this clone: The junction shows a germline mismatch at one end, possibly a read error. This chain uses TRBV7-7 with TRBJ2-3, with 9 bases identical to TRBD2. Germline V lookup: CDR1 SSHAT, CDR2 FNYEAQ (reference sequence). The CDR3 has 16 residues. The CDR3 is CASSSSSGGATDTQYF. CDR3 in DNA: TGTGCTAGCAGCTCTAGTAGCGGGGGCGCTACAGATACGCAGTATTTT.

The rearrangement joins TRBV6-2 or TRBV6-3 to TRBJ2-7; D gene uncertain. Trimming left V 0 bases short and J 3 bases short, with 18 bases between. The CDR3 extends over 17 amino acids. Germline values: CDR1 MNHEY, CDR2 SVGEGT. In nucleotides, the CDR3 is TGTGCCAGCAGTTACTCCACGGGCCCCAACTACAACTACGAGCAGTACTTC. Protein sequence: CASSYSTGPNYNYEQYF.

The chain links TRBV20-1 to TRBJ2-1, with 7 bases matching TRBD2. Germline V lookup: CDR1 DFQATT, CDR2 SNEGSKA (reference sequence). This CDR3 comprises 14 residues. V gave up 3 bases and J gave up 2 bases; unmatched junction bases: 4. The CDR3 DNA reads TGCAGTGCTAGTGGGGCGGGAGCCTACAATGAGCAGTTCTTC. It yields the protein CSASGAGAYNEQFF.

The gene calls are TRBV5-1 and TRBJ2-7; perhaps TRBD1 as D (5 bases). The germline CDR1 and CDR2 sequences are SGHRS and YFSETQ. This CDR3 contains 15 residues. V gave up 1 base and J gave up 0 bases, with 11 bases separating them. CDR3 protein: CASSLTGQLSYEQYF. Here the CDR3 DNA reads TGCGCCAGCAGCTTGACTGGACAACTCTCCTACGAGCAGTACTTC.

Remarks on this clone: An end of the junction does not agree with germline; a read error may underlie this. The chain couples TRBV7-9 to TRBJ2-4, with 7 positions matching TRBD1. Germline loops: CDR1 SEHNR, CDR2 FQNEAQ (reference sequence). The CDR3 spans 12 residues. This CDR3 reads CASSFNWDSSFF. The CDR3 coding sequence is TGTGCCAGCAGCTTCAACTGGGACAGCTCCTTTTTC. The variable domain in full, completed from reference TRBV7-9 and TRBJ2-4, reads DTGVSQNPRHKITKRGQNVTFRCDPISEHNRLYWYRQTLGQGPEFLTYFQNEAQLEKSRLLSDRFSAERPKGSFSTLEIQRTEQGDSAMYLCASSFNWDSSFFGAGTRLSVL.

J is TRBJ1-5 and V is TRBV6-1; unclear D gene. V was clipped by 1 base and J by 6 bases, with 10 bases between them. The CDR3 consists of 14 residues. Per the germline V gene, CDR1 is MNHNS and CDR2 is SASEGT. DNA of the CDR3: TGTGCCAGCAGTGAAGGACCGGTAGGTCAGCCCCAGCATTTT. Its translation is CASSEGPVGQPQHF.

J is TRBJ2-7 and V is TRBV10-3; 7 nucleotides match TRBD1. The CDR3 covers 15 residues. The trim removed 4 bases at V and 3 bases at J, leaving 9 bases unmatched. CDR1 and CDR2 from the germline V gene are ENHRY and SYGVKD. The CDR3 DNA is TGTGCCATCAGTGGCGAGACAGGGAGAGTCTACGAGCAGTACTTC. Encoded protein: CAISGETGRVYEQYF.

This clone was seen a few times. V gene TRBV6-5 combines with J gene TRBJ2-1; TRBD1 matches 7 bases. The CDR3 extends over 11 amino acids. After removal of 8 bases from V and 10 bases from J, the junction contained 5 bases not matched to a gene. Germline values: CDR1 MNHEY, CDR2 SVGAGI. The CDR3 bases are TGTGCCAGCGAGGGGGCGTCGGAGCAGTTCTTC. Translated: CASEGASEQFF.